This T cell receptor (beta chain) originates from a study of patients and donors after allogeneic stem cell transplantation. TCRdb independently ran MiXCR on the RT-PCR reads; one entry per CDR3 protein. This sample carries approximately 150,000 distinct CDR3 sequences, approximately 28% of them seen once, and the ten largest clones take around 3.3%. V dropped 0 bases and J dropped 2 bases, with 14 bases sitting between them. The germline V gene encodes CDR1 ENHRY and CDR2 SYGVKD. There are 16 residues in the CDR3. The clonotype comes from a human donor who was either an allogeneic HSCT recipient or a stem cell or donor lymphocyte infusion donor (not recorded which). It is not recorded whose cells these are; they may come from a transplant donor. The rearrangement uses TRBV10-3 and TRBJ2-7, with D possibly called TRBD1 or TRBD2 (5 bases each). The specimen was blood, either unsorted or a sorted T cell fraction (not recorded which). This CDR3 reads CAISESSGRWPYEQYF. The CDR3 nucleotides read TGTGCCATCAGTGAGTCGTCGGGACGGTGGCCCTACGAGCAGTACTTC.